This T cell receptor beta chain came from a study of blood T cells in healthy people across ages. This clonotype was found a few times. Its antigen is still unknown. Study findings and constraints: Both higher diversity and more naive CD4+ cells marked long-lived donors when set against aged donors.

It was with a sample-barcoded 5' primer and a J-beta primer mix that a second PCR of roughly 7 to 12 cycles was run. TCRdb reanalysed the 5' RACE reads using MiXCR and keeps one entry per CDR3 protein. The sample yields approximately 800,000 distinct CDR3 sequences, 55% to 70% seen once. Germline V gene sequence: CDR1 SGHTA, CDR2 FQGNSA. Trimming removed 1 base from V and 7 bases from J; junction bases left unmatched: 9. The CDR3 consists of 16 residues. The sample taken for sequencing was blood. The receptor was derived from a man under 40 in good health. This chain links TRBV7-2 with TRBJ2-7, with 11 bases fitting TRBD2. CDR3 in amino acids: CASSLEASGRLREQYF. CDR3 DNA sequence: TGTGCCAGCAGCTTAGAGGCTAGCGGGAGGCTTAGGGAGCAGTACTTC.